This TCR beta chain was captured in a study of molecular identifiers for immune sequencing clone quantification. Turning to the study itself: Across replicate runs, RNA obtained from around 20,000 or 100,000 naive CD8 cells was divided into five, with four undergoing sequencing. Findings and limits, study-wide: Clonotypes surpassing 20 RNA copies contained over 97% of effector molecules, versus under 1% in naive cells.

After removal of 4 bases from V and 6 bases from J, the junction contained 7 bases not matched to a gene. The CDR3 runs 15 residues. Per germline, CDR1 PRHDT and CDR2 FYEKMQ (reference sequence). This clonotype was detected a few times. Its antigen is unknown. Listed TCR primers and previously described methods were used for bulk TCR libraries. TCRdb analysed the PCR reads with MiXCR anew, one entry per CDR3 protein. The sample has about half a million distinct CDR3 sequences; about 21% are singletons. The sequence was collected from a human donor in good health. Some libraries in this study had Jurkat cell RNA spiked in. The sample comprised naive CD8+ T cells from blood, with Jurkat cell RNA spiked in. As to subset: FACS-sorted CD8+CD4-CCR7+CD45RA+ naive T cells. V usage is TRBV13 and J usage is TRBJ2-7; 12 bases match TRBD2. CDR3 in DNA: TGTGCCAGCAGCTCGACTAGCGGGAGATACAGCGAGCAGTACTTC. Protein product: CASSSTSGRYSEQYF. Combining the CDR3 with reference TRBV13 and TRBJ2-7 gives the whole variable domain AAGVIQSPRHLIKEKRETATLKCYPIPRHDTVYWYQQGPGQDPQFLISFYEKMQSDKGSIPDRFSAQQFSDYHSELNMSSLELGDSALYFCASSSTSGRYSEQYFGPGTRLTVT.